What follows are 31 T cell receptor beta chains derived from one specimen sequenced in a study of cytomegalovirus exposure and HLA in healthy donors (dated by TCRdb to the late 2010s). Libraries were prepared through the immunoSEQ multiplex PCR assay. For the multiplex PCR, a mixture combining 60 forward primers for TCR Vbeta segments and 13 reverse primers for TCR Jbeta segments was used. TCRdb mirrors the immuneACCESS table, restricted to in-frame sequences. Some clones are absent from its copies; in checked studies, under half trace to an unresolved V gene, and the reason for the others is unknown. The sample table contains 150,000 to 160,000 clones; only one count was recorded for under 85% of them. About 2.6% of the sample belongs to the ten largest clones. Sequences were obtained from PBMCs. The source is a man aged 18 to 30 in good health and CMV-seronegative.

The rearrangement uses TRBV19 and TRBJ1-5; TRBD1 is a possible D gene (5 bases). CDR3 length: 15 amino acids. The V gene lost 5 bases and the J gene lost 0 bases, with 11 bases spanning the gap. Germline V gene data show CDR1 as LNHDA and CDR2 as SQIVND (reference sequence). The CDR3 DNA is TGTGCCAGTAGTGGAGGGACGGTTAGCAATCAGCCCCAGCATTTT. Its protein is CASSGGTVSNQPQHF.

The V gene is TRBV5-1, the J gene TRBJ2-7, with 9 nucleotides matching TRBD2. The junction had 2 bases not matched to a gene; V was cut back by 0 bases and J by 1 base. The CDR3 spans 15 residues. CDR1 and CDR2 from the germline V gene are SGHRS and YFSETQ. DNA for the CDR3: TGCGCCAGCAGCTTGGCCGCGGGGGGGTCCTACGAGCAGTACTTC. Translated, it gives CASSLAAGGSYEQYF.

In this sample, this clone turned up a few times. V is TRBV29-1 and J is TRBJ2-1; D is unresolved. This CDR3 contains 10 residues. Trimming shortened V by 7 bases and J by 8 bases, and 9 bases separated the two germline ends. The germline CDR1 and CDR2 sequences are SQVTM and ANQGSEA. The CDR3 reads CSGVGDEQFF. The CDR3 bases are TGCAGCGGGGTAGGAGATGAGCAGTTCTTC.

The chain joins TRBV11-3 to TRBJ1-1; D not certain. This CDR3 region has 14 residues. CDR1 is SGHNT and CDR2 is YENEEA in the germline V gene. Trimming took off 1 base at V and 2 bases at J, with 8 bases between the two ends. The DNA for the CDR3 is TGTGCCAGCAGCTTAGCTCGTTTCAACACTGAAGCTTTCTTT. Its translation: CASSLARFNTEAFF.

This chain joins TRBV15 and TRBJ1-5; D not certain. Germline V gene data show CDR1 as LNHNV and CDR2 as YYDKDF (reference sequence). The CDR3 consists of 16 residues. Trimming pared 0 bases from V and 2 bases from J, leaving 11 bases between. The CDR3 bases are TGTGCCACCAGCAGAGAGCTGGCGAGGGGCAATCAGCCCCAGCATTTT. Amino acid sequence: CATSRELARGNQPQHF.

The rearrangement uses TRBV29-1 and TRBJ2-5, with 7 bases aligning to TRBD1. The CDR3 is 16 residues long. The germline CDR1 and CDR2 sequences are SQVTM and ANQGSEA. Trimming took 2 bases from V and 5 from J; bases not matched to a gene: 14. This CDR3 reads CSVESPGQGVWETQYF. The CDR3 DNA sequence: TGCAGCGTTGAATCCCCAGGGCAGGGGGTATGGGAGACCCAGTACTTC.

This clone was observed a handful of times. This chain uses TRBV7-3 with TRBJ2-3; possibly TRBD2 for D (6 bases). The germline V gene has CDR1 SGHTA and CDR2 FQGTGA. This CDR3 contains 14 residues. Trimming cost V 5 bases and J 4 bases, with 13 bases left between them. The CDR3 reads CASSPGGAADTQYF. CDR3 bases: TGTGCCAGCAGCCCCGGCGGGGCGGCAGATACGCAGTATTTT. Variable domain in full (rest from reference TRBV7-3 and TRBJ2-3): GAGVSQTPSNKVTEKGKYVELRCDPISGHTALYWYRQSLGQGPEFLIYFQGTGAADDSGLPNDRFFAVRPEGSVSTLKIQRTERGDSAVYLCASSPGGAADTQYFGPGTRLTVL.

The chain recombines TRBV9 with TRBJ2-1, with no clear D. Trimming removed 2 bases from V and 5 bases from J, with 8 bases in between. CDR3 length: 13 amino acids. Germline CDR1 SGDLS, CDR2 YYNGEE. The CDR3 coding sequence is TGTGCCAGCAGCGTCCTATCTAACAATGAGCAGTTCTTC. Its protein is CASSVLSNNEQFF.

The table lists this clone with a count of one. The chain carries TRBV7-2 and TRBJ2-5; weak D call: TRBD1 (5 bases). The J call may be wrong; the DNA end is better matched by TRBJ2-7. This CDR3 comprises 13 residues. CDR1 SGHTA and CDR2 FQGNSA come from the germline V gene. Written as DNA, the CDR3 is TGTGCCAGCAGCTCGCGACAGTCCTACGAGCAGTACTTC. Translated: CASSSRQSYEQYF.

V and J are TRBV7-2 and TRBJ2-5; 10 bases match TRBD2. Germline values: CDR1 SGHTA, CDR2 FQGNSA. V shed 3 bases and J 4 bases; nucleotides not matched to a gene: 5. This CDR3 comprises 15 residues. For the CDR3, the DNA is TGTGCCAGCAGCTTCAGCGGGGGGGCATTAGAGACCCAGTACTTC. The encoded protein is CASSFSGGALETQYF.

The chain has TRBV7-9 and TRBJ1-2, with D unresolved. Germline V gene sequence: CDR1 SEHNR, CDR2 FQNEAQ (reference sequence). The CDR3 length is 12 residues. V gave up 5 bases and J gave up 6 bases, with 10 bases separating them. The CDR3 reads CASSPAGDGYTF. The CDR3 DNA sequence: TGTGCCAGCAGCCCCGCCGGGGATGGCTACACCTTC.

The J gene is TRBJ1-2, the V gene TRBV25-1; D is perhaps TRBD1 (6 bases). The CDR3 contains 13 residues. Germline assignment: CDR1 MGHDK and CDR2 SYGVNS. Trimming left V 8 bases short and J 4 bases short, with 14 bases between. CDR3 region: CASGLDSPYGYTF. CDR3 nucleotide sequence: TGTGCCAGCGGCCTGGACAGTCCCTATGGCTACACCTTC.

The chain has TRBV9 and TRBJ1-1; 8 bases fit TRBD1. CDR1 and CDR2 (germline): SGDLS, YYNGEE. CDR3 length: 14 residues. V dropped 0 bases and J dropped 5; count of bases not matched to a gene: 3. The CDR3 loop reads CASSVAGGETEAFF. The CDR3 DNA is TGTGCCAGCAGCGTAGCAGGGGGCGAAACTGAAGCTTTCTTT.

The chain carries TRBV28 and TRBJ2-7; 10 nucleotides agree with TRBD2. The CDR3 is made up of 14 amino acids. CDR1 MDHEN and CDR2 SYDVKM come from the germline V gene. Germline trimming cut 6 bases from V and 1 base from J; bases unmatched to any gene: 3. The CDR3 DNA sequence: TGTGCCAGCAGGGCACTAGCGGGGTCCTACGAGCAGTACGTC. Its translation is CASRALAGSYEQYV.

This chain uses TRBV7-9 with TRBJ1-2, with D perhaps matching TRBD1 (5 bases). The CDR3 has 15 residues. V was cut by 0 bases and J by 2 bases, with 10 bases left in between. Germline CDR1 SEHNR, CDR2 FQNEAQ (reference sequence). CDR3 region: CASSLAETVNYGYTF. CDR3 in DNA: TGTGCCAGCAGCTTAGCAGAGACAGTCAACTATGGCTACACCTTC.

The sample holds a few counts of this clone. CDR3 coding DNA: TGTGCCAGCAGCTTTGACAGGGGAACAGATACGCAGTATTTT. It specifies CASSFDRGTDTQYF. V is TRBV5-4 and J is TRBJ2-3; 8 bases agree with TRBD1. After removal of 2 bases from V and 3 bases from J, the junction contained 2 bases not matched to a gene. Germline assignment: CDR1 SGHNT and CDR2 YYREEE (reference sequence). The CDR3 has 14 residues.

This chain links TRBV2 with TRBJ1-5; tentatively, D is TRBD1 (6 bases). Trimming pared 8 bases from V and 4 bases from J, leaving 15 bases between. The CDR3 has 14 residues. Germline V gene data show CDR1 as SNHLY and CDR2 as FYNNEI. CDR3 protein: CASVDRIENQPQHF. CDR3 coding DNA: TGTGCCAGCGTCGACAGGATCGAAAATCAGCCCCAGCATTTT.

The gene calls are TRBV5-1 and TRBJ1-1; the D gene is possibly TRBD1 (5 bases). The V end was cut by 4 bases, the J end by 0 bases, with 16 bases between. Germline lookup yields CDR1 SGHRS and CDR2 YFSETQ. The CDR3 runs 16 residues. DNA of the CDR3: TGCGCCAGCAGCGAACCTGAAAGGGGAATGAACACTGAAGCTTTCTTT. Translated, it gives CASSEPERGMNTEAFF.

This clone was found a few times. V gene TRBV5-5 combines with J gene TRBJ1-6, with D possibly matching TRBD1 (6 bases). Trimming removed 3 bases from V and 0 bases from J, with 13 bases in between. The CDR3 sequence is 17 residues long. Germline-derived CDR1 and CDR2 are SGHKS and YYEKEE (reference sequence). CDR3 sequence: CASSWTDPSSYNSPLHF. In DNA form, the CDR3 reads TGTGCCAGCAGCTGGACAGACCCAAGCTCCTATAATTCACCCCTCCACTTT.

The chain employs TRBV6-5 and TRBJ2-7; TRBD2 is a possible D gene (6 bases). CDR3 length: 12 residues. With 6 bases removed from V and 6 bases from J, the gap between germline ends came to 12 bases. Looked up from germline, CDR1 is MNHEY and CDR2 is SVGAGI. In DNA, the CDR3 is TGTGCCAGCAGCCCCAGGCGGGGCGAGCAGTACGTC. Protein: CASSPRRGEQYV.

The chain carries TRBV7-2 and TRBJ2-7; 12 positions agree with TRBD1. CDR1 and CDR2 from the germline V gene are SGHTA and FQGNSA. V trimming: 3 bases; J trimming: 7 bases; junction bases outside the gene matches: 4. The CDR3 has 14 amino acids. CDR3 amino acids: CASSLGTGGGEQYF. CDR3 coding DNA: TGTGCCAGCAGCTTGGGGACAGGGGGCGGGGAGCAGTACTTC.

This sequence joins TRBV7-9 and TRBJ1-5; tentative D call: TRBD1 (5 bases). V lost 4 bases to trimming and J lost 7 bases, with 8 bases between them. The CDR3 sequence is 12 residues long. The V gene's germline CDR1 is SEHNR and CDR2 FQNEAQ (reference sequence). This chain's CDR3 is CASSSDRQPQHF. CDR3 nucleotide sequence: TGTGCCAGCAGCTCAGACAGACAGCCCCAGCATTTT.

CDR3 nucleotide sequence: TGTGCCATCAGTGAGTCTCTTGGGACAGGGGGAGAGTATGGCTACACCTTC. It translates to CAISESLGTGGEYGYTF. The chain links TRBV10-3 to TRBJ1-2; 11 bases are a match to TRBD1. The CDR3 runs to 17 residues. CDR1 and CDR2 from the germline V gene are ENHRY and SYGVKD. Trimming at V came to 0 bases and at J to 5 bases, leaving 8 bases not matched to a gene.

This clone has a single count. V and J are TRBV28 and TRBJ1-2; D not certain. The germline V gene encodes CDR1 MDHEN and CDR2 SYDVKM. This CDR3 is 13 amino acids long. Trimming removed 6 bases at V and 4 bases at J, with 12 bases between. The CDR3 sequence: CASSGIRVYGYTF. In nucleotides, the CDR3 is TGTGCCAGCAGCGGTATTAGAGTCTATGGCTACACCTTC.

This chain joins TRBV4-2 and TRBJ1-2, with a tentative D call TRBD1 (6 bases). The ends were cut back, 1 base at V and 6 bases at J, with 18 bases in the middle. Germline CDR1 LGHNA, CDR2 YNFKEQ. This CDR3 comprises 16 residues. The CDR3 sequence is CASSQVKVGGGDGYTF. DNA for the CDR3: TGTGCCAGCAGCCAAGTTAAAGTTGGGGGCGGAGATGGCTACACCTTC.

The chain is built from TRBV5-8 and TRBJ1-2, with D possibly matching TRBD1 (5 bases). Between the trimmed V and J ends, which lost 4 bases and 3 bases, there was a span of 16 bases. The V gene's germline CDR1 is SGHTS and CDR2 YDEGEE. CDR3 length: 15 amino acids. The CDR3 bases are TGTGCCAGCAGCGATCCCTCCGCAGGGCACTATGGCTACACCTTC. Encoded protein: CASSDPSAGHYGYTF.

This clone was counted once. This chain joins TRBV28 and TRBJ1-6; 9 bases fit TRBD1. Trimming took 5 bases from V and 10 from J; bases not matched to a gene: 15. CDR1 and CDR2 (germline): MDHEN, SYDVKM. The CDR3 is 17 residues long. The CDR3 nucleotides read TGTGCCAGCAGTCGGGGGGATGTGGGACAGGGAGGGTCACCCCTCCACTTT. It translates to CASSRGDVGQGGSPLHF.

This sequence joins TRBV6-5 and TRBJ1-4; 8 positions agree with TRBD1. The V gene's germline CDR1 is MNHEY and CDR2 SVGAGI. The V segment lost 10 bases and the J segment 4 bases; nucleotides outside the gene matches: 8. This CDR3 has 14 amino acids. The DNA for the CDR3 is TGTGCCACTGATGGGGACAGGCTTAATGAAAAACTGTTTTTT. Protein sequence: CATDGDRLNEKLFF.

This chain connects TRBV7-2 to TRBJ1-2; 8 bases fit TRBD1. The CDR3 spans 18 residues. Germline values: CDR1 SGHTA, CDR2 FQGNSA. With 3 bases clipped from V and 1 base from J, the junction kept 13 bases outside the gene matches. CDR3 sequence reads: CASSFFTRGLLGNYGYTF. CDR3 sequence (DNA): TGTGCCAGCAGCTTTTTTACCAGGGGGCTGCTAGGTAACTATGGCTACACCTTC.

The CDR3 DNA is TGTGCCATCAGTGTTCTAGCGGGGGGGCCGGGCACCGGGGAGCTGTTTTTT. Translating gives CAISVLAGGPGTGELFF. J is TRBJ2-2 and V is TRBV10-3, with 12 nucleotides matching TRBD2. CDR1 and CDR2 (germline): ENHRY, SYGVKD. The CDR3 is 17 residues long. The V and J ends lost 4 bases and 4 bases, in that order; junction bases with no gene match: 7.

CDR3 coding DNA: TGTGCCAGCAGTCTACAGGGGGCGCCGGACGAGCAGTACGTC. The encoded protein is CASSLQGAPDEQYV. This chain connects TRBV28 to TRBJ2-7; TRBD1 matches at 9 bases. J lost 5 bases, V lost 5 bases, and 7 bases had no gene match. The CDR3 runs to 14 residues. Germline V gene lookup returns CDR1 MDHEN and CDR2 SYDVKM.